This paragraph reports one TCR beta chain. The junction and the germline gene differ at one end; a read error may be behind it. This sample is part of a study of siplizumab effects on memory and regulatory T cells. This CDR3 region has 13 residues. The germline V gene has CDR1 MNHEY and CDR2 SVGAGI. Sequencing used immunoSEQ multiplex PCR; TCRdb keeps in-frame clones, though not all of them. The repertoire holds some 110,000 clones, with less than 95% as singletons. The chain recombines TRBV6-5 with TRBJ2-1, with a possible D match to TRBD2 (6 bases). This TCR derives from a human donor in good health. The material sequenced was non-Treg CD4+ T cells sorted from blood. In DNA form, the CDR3 reads TGTGCCAGCAGTTACTCGACGATCGGGGACTCAGTCTTC. It specifies CASSYSTIGDSVF.